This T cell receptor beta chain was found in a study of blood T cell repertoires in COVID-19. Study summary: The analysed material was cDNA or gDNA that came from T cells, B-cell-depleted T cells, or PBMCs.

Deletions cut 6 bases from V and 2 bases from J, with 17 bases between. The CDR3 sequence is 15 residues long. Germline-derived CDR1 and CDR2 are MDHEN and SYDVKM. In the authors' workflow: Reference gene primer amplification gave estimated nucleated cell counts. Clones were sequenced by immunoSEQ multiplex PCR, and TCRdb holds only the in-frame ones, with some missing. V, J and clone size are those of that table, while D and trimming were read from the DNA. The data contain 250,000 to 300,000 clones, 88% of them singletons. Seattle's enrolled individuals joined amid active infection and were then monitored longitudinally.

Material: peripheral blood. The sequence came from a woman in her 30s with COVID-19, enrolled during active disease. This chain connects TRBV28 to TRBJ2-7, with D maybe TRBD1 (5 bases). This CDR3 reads CASRRRQLKTYEQYF. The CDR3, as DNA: TGTGCCAGCAGACGCCGACAGCTCAAAACCTACGAGCAGTACTTC. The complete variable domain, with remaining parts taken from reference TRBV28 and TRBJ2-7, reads DVKVTQSSRYLVKRTGEKVFLECVQDMDHENMFWYRQDPGLGLRLIYFSYDVKMKEKGDIPEGYSVSREKKERFSLILESASTNQTSMYLCASRRRQLKTYEQYFGPGTRLTVT.